This TCR beta chain was sequenced during a study of blood T cell repertoires in COVID-19. Authors' analysis steps: Reference gene primer amplification in the assay estimated nucleated cell counts. Method: immunoSEQ multiplex PCR; TCRdb's copy keeps in-frame clones and lacks some. D and trimming were read from the DNA, whereas the V and J calls and clone size are those reported in that table. Found here are about 94,000 clones, approximately 80% of them singletons; the top ten hold roughly 20%. The CDR3 spans 12 residues. Trimming shortened V by 6 bases and J by 7 bases, and 11 bases separated the two germline ends. Germline-derived CDR1 and CDR2 are SNHLY and FYNNEI.

The chain is built from TRBV2 and TRBJ2-3, with D possibly being TRBD2 (5 bases). Sequenced: peripheral blood. The receptor's source is a human donor in a cohort sampled during active COVID-19. The CDR3 region is CASRLGPNTQYF. The CDR3 region has the DNA TGTGCCAGCAGACTAGGACCCAATACGCAGTATTTT.